This paragraph reports one T cell receptor beta chain. This clonotype was counted at least ten times. No antigen is known for it. It has no much larger one-base neighbor in the sample; base qualities were not kept. The sample originates from a study of early T cells in non-severe SARS-CoV-2 infection (dated by TCRdb to the early 2020s). Concerning the study at large: Because TCR sequencing was done on bulk RNA from unsorted whole blood, the alpha and beta chains could not be paired. What the study reported, not specific to this receptor: VDJdb matching was skewed toward anti-spike CD8 responses and likely underestimated virus-specific expansions, missing private and CD4 specificities.

The library was made by 5' RACE. The instrument was a NextSeq 500. Unique molecular identifiers were attached to individual cDNA molecules in the TCR library protocol so that sequencing error and PCR bias could be corrected. TCR alpha and beta chains were both sequenced, and the abundances of alpha and beta sequences in each sample were closely correlated with each other. Per the source publication's procedure: Decombinator V4 was used to perform V gene, J gene and CDR3 annotation of TCR sequences. TCRs were defined as expanded if a significant change between any two time points was detected under a Poisson model with p below 0.0001. TCR abundances were normalised to the total number of TCRs sequenced per sample and expressed as counts per million. TRAV1-2 paired with TRAJ12, TRAJ20 or TRAJ33 defined MAIT TCRs, while TRAV10 paired with TRAJ18 defined iNKT TCRs. VDJdb, accessed on 1 November 2021, was searched for TCRs annotated for CMV, EBV and SARS-CoV-2, and TCRs annotated for more than one antigen were excluded. TCRdb cleaned the public reads at Q25 with fastp, built clones with MiXCR and kept in-frame beta chains. Entries are consolidated by CDR3 protein sequence, retaining the most common genes and DNA. The V and J calls reflect TCRdb's pipeline rather than the authors' work. The sample yields roughly 75,000 distinct CDR3 sequences; around 10% were counted once. About 4.8% of the sample comes from the top ten.

A case-control design nested within a healthcare worker cohort in London, UK, was used, with weekly nasopharyngeal swab PCR tests and blood sampling performed. Between 23 and 31 March 2020, the week of the UK lockdown, healthcare workers were enrolled and then followed up weekly for as long as 16 weeks. Per the germline V gene, SGHRS is the CDR1 and YFSETQ is the CDR2. Reading from cysteine to phenylalanine, the CDR3 counts 15 amino acids. The sequence is cut down to CDR3 DNA, 45 bases in frame from base 1. The junction shows trimming of 0 bases on V and 3 bases on J, and the gene matches do not reach 3 bases of it.

The chain uses TRBV5-1 and TRBJ2-1, with 7 junctional bases fitting TRBD2. The TCR sequence derives from an adult who was a healthcare worker with PCR-confirmed SARS-CoV-2 infection or an uninfected control (not recorded which). The sample was whole blood. In nucleotide form, the sequence is TGCGCCAGCAGCTTGGTGGGCGGGGGCTACAATGAGCAGTTCTTC. This translates into CASSLVGGGYNEQFF.